This TCR beta chain originates from a study of CD8+ T cells in alopecia areata (dated by TCRdb to between 2018 and 2020). With regard to the full study: In both human patients and the C3H/HeJ mouse model, the study applied high-throughput TCRbeta sequencing to look at T cell clonal expansion in alopecia areata. On the human side, TCRbeta sequencing was run on scalp tissue and on sorted CD4+ and CD8+ peripheral blood T cells from healthy controls and from alopecia areata patients with either patchy or totalis/universalis disease. Scalp clonality was compared across normal scalp (n=4), patchy alopecia areata scalp (n=8), and alopecia totalis/universalis scalp (n=8). RNA was extracted with the PAXgene miRNA kit for fixed scalp, the miRNeasy kit for PBMCs, and the RNeasy kit for mouse skin. immunoSEQ multiplex PCR using 35 Vbeta forward primers and 13 Jbeta reverse primers was used to amplify TCRbeta CDR3 regions.

PBMCs were separated by density centrifugation and stained for CD3, CD4 and CD8, after which CD4+ and CD8+ T cells were sorted on a FACSAria. Scalp biopsies and blood samples were obtained from unaffected controls. Libraries were prepared through the immunoSEQ multiplex PCR assay. RNA was extracted from all samples and reverse transcribed into cDNA, which served as template for TCR sequencing. SuperScript III was used for first-strand cDNA synthesis, primed with a 2:1 mix of oligo-dT and random hexamers. A synthetic immune receptor repertoire was used to assess amplification bias, and residual bias was removed computationally. The paper's processing steps were these. After raw reads were preprocessed to remove errors, the CDR3 was defined following IMGT conventions as running from the conserved cysteine to phenylalanine. Clonality was computed by normalizing Shannon entropy by log2 of the number of productive unique TCRs and subtracting the result from 1. Whether scalp clones were CD4 or CD8 was inferred by matching scalp TCRbeta sequences against CD4 and CD8 repertoires sorted from blood. TCRdb stores this immuneACCESS table with in-frame sequences only. Part of the clones is absent; in the studies checked, under half of the shortfall reflects unresolved V genes, and no reason is known for the rest. The V and J calls and clone size were taken over from that table, and D and trimming were inferred from the DNA. This sample lists roughly 150,000 clones; 50% to 65% were detected once. Clones ranked in the top ten supply about 4.9% of the sample.

General findings and caveats noted by the study authors: TCR sequences shared between patients were less clear than in mice, possibly partly because of HLA diversity in the patient population. Unlike mouse skin, where gammadelta T cells dominate, normal human skin contains resident alphabeta T cells that get sequenced too, which complicates analysis of the scalp TCR repertoire. Compared with normal scalp, lesional scalp had higher clonality and more expanded CD8+ clones, particularly in alopecia totalis/universalis, a pattern that suggests antigenic drive.

Concerning this clone itself: Its antigen is not yet known. The sample holds no much larger clone one base away, and base qualities are not on file.

The CDR1 and CDR2 encoded by the germline V gene (reference sequence) are GTSNPN and SVGIG. The CDR3 measures 12 amino acids from cysteine to phenylalanine. Kept here is only the CDR3 DNA, which spans 36 bases and is read in frame from base 1. V has 4 bases trimmed and J has 5 bases trimmed; junction bases matching no gene number 4. This sequence uses TRBV30 and TRBJ1-2, with 7 central nucleotides matching TRBD1. The TCR sequence derives from a human donor in good health. The sample was CD4+ T cells sorted from blood. The bases are TGTGCCTGGAACGACAGGGCTTATGGCTACACCTTC. Its translation is CAWNDRAYGYTF. Reference TRBV30 and TRBJ1-2 proteins supply the regions before and after the CDR3; the full variable domain is: SQTIHQWPATLVQPVGSPLSLECTVEGTSNPNLYWYRQAAGRGLQLLFYSVGIGQISSEVPQNLSASRPQDRQFILSSKKLLLSDSGFYLCAWNDRAYGYTFGSGTRLTVV.